One and the same sample provided the 24 T cell receptor beta chains below, sequenced in a study of Graves' ophthalmopathy and Graves' hyperthyroidism. RNA transcripts were the source from which TCR beta CDR3 regions were amplified. First-round RT-PCR with HTBI primers preceded a second-round multiplex PCR. TCRdb used MiXCR to reprocess the multiplex PCR reads, holding one entry per CDR3 protein. The table has over a million distinct CDR3 sequences, 35% to 40% seen once. Sequenced input: peripheral blood or thyroid tissue (not recorded which). The source is an adult man with Graves' hyperthyroidism.

The chain joins TRBV7-9 to TRBJ1-1; 7 positions match TRBD1. The V and J ends lost 0 bases and 8 bases, in that order; junction bases with no gene match: 3. In germline, CDR1 is SEHNR, CDR2 FQNEAQ (reference sequence). This CDR3 has 13 amino acids. CDR3 sequence reads: CASSLANRGEAFF. For the CDR3, the DNA is TGTGCCAGCAGCTTAGCGAACAGGGGCGAAGCTTTCTTT. The complete variable domain, with remaining parts taken from reference TRBV7-9 and TRBJ1-1, reads DTGVSQNPRHKITKRGQNVTFRCDPISEHNRLYWYRQTLGQGPEFLTYFQNEAQLEKSRLLSDRFSAERPKGSFSTLEIQRTEQGDSAMYLCASSLANRGEAFFGQGTRLTVV.

The chain links TRBV10-3 to TRBJ1-6; D ambiguous. The V gene lost 5 bases and the J gene lost 5 bases, with 19 bases spanning the gap. Germline CDR1 ENHRY, CDR2 SYGVKD. This CDR3 has 17 amino acids. This CDR3 reads CAISPGSAAPNNSPLHF. CDR3 coding DNA: TGTGCCATCAGTCCCGGCTCGGCGGCCCCCAATAATTCACCCCTCCACTTT.

The chain employs TRBV2 and TRBJ2-5, with D tentatively TRBD2 (6 bases). This CDR3 spans 14 amino acids. Trimming shortened V by 5 bases and J by 4 bases, and 14 bases separated the two germline ends. Germline CDR1 is SNHLY and CDR2 is FYNNEI. The CDR3 nucleotides read TGTGCCAGCAGTCGAGGACTGGGGGGAGAGACCCAGTACTTC. Translating gives CASSRGLGGETQYF. The full variable domain, its missing parts supplied by reference TRBV2 and TRBJ2-5, is EPEVTQTPSHQVTQMGQEVILRCVPISNHLYFYWYRQILGQKVEFLVSFYNNEISEKSEIFDDQFSVERPDGSNFTLKIRSTKLEDSAMYFCASSRGLGGETQYFGPGTRLLVL.

This clonotype was seen more than once but under ten times. Mismatch with germline at one junction end may stem from a read error. CDR3 DNA: TGTGCCTGGAGTGACAAGGGGAGGCAGCCCCATCATTTT. It specifies CAWSDKGRQPHHF. V usage is TRBV30 and J usage is TRBJ1-5, with D possibly being TRBD1 (5 bases). Germline loops: CDR1 GTSNPN, CDR2 SVGIG (reference sequence). The CDR3 is 13 amino acids.

This clonotype was seen ten or more times. This chain connects TRBV7-6 to TRBJ2-2; D possibly corresponds to TRBD2 (6 bases). The germline V gene encodes CDR1 SGHVS and CDR2 FNYEAQ. V gave up 6 bases and J gave up 0 bases, with 11 bases separating them. The CDR3 has 15 amino acids. The CDR3 coding sequence is TGTGCCAGCAGTAACCGACTAGCGAACACCGGGGAGCTGTTTTTT. It yields the protein CASSNRLANTGELFF. Full variable domain (outside the CDR3, taken from reference TRBV7-6 and TRBJ2-2): GAGVSQSPRYKVTKRGQDVALRCDPISGHVSLYWYRQALGQGPEFLTYFNYEAQQDKSGLPNDRFSAERPEGSISTLTIQRTEQRDSAMYRCASSNRLANTGELFFGEGSRLTVL.

This sequence joins TRBV29-1 and TRBJ1-1; D remains unclear. The germline V gene encodes CDR1 SQVTM and CDR2 ANQGSEA. The CDR3 is made up of 13 amino acids. The CDR3 bases are TGCAGGCCTCCGGGATTCATGAACACTGAAGCTTTCTTT. Translating gives CRPPGFMNTEAFF.

This sequence joins TRBV6-5 and TRBJ2-7; TRBD2 matches at 9 bases. V shed 8 bases, J shed 6 bases, and the junction held 17 bases outside the gene matches. The CDR3 spans 16 residues. Germline V gene lookup returns CDR1 MNHEY and CDR2 SVGAGI. The CDR3 nucleotides are TGTGCCAGCGGTAGAGCTAGCGGGAACCCAAGCCGCGAGCAGTACTTC. Translating it yields CASGRASGNPSREQYF.

This clonotype occurred a few times. V gene TRBV12-3 or TRBV12-4 combines with J gene TRBJ1-5; D remains ambiguous. The ends were cut back, 4 bases at V and 4 bases at J, with 8 bases in the middle. The CDR3 totals 13 residues. CDR3 nucleotides: TGTGCCAGCAGTTATTGGGCGAATCAGCCCCAGCATTTT. It codes for CASSYWANQPQHF.

This CDR3 is CAIRTGGSGANVLTF. In DNA, the CDR3 is TGTGCCATCAGGACAGGGGGCTCTGGGGCCAACGTCCTGACTTTC. This rearrangement joins TRBV10-3 to TRBJ2-6; 9 nucleotides align to TRBD1. The CDR3 consists of 15 residues. The ends lost 6 bases at V and 0 bases at J; junction bases unmatched: 0. The germline gives CDR1 ENHRY, CDR2 SYGVKD.

The V call is TRBV20-1, the J call TRBJ2-7, with TRBD2 as a possible D gene (9 bases). Trimming stripped 1 base from V and 2 bases from J, with 15 bases between. Germline V gene sequence: CDR1 DFQATT, CDR2 SNEGSKA (reference sequence). This CDR3 is built from 15 residues. Here the CDR3 DNA reads TGCAGTGCTAGAGCTAGCGGGACAGGCACCTACGAGCAGTACTTC. Translation: CSARASGTGTYEQYF.

This clonotype has just one count. This chain joins TRBV10-3 and TRBJ1-5; D is possibly TRBD1 (5 bases). Deletions cut 0 bases from V and 5 bases from J, with 8 bases between. The CDR3 covers 14 residues. The germline V gene encodes CDR1 ENHRY and CDR2 SYGVKD. Here the CDR3 reads CAISESGQDQPQHF. DNA for the CDR3: TGTGCCATCAGTGAGTCGGGGCAAGATCAGCCCCAGCATTTT.

The gene calls are TRBV7-2 and TRBJ1-1; a weak D match, TRBD1 (5 bases). Trimming took off 6 bases at V and 1 base at J, with 12 bases between the two ends. CDR3 length equals 14 residues. Germline V gives CDR1 SGHTA, CDR2 FQGNSA. The CDR3 DNA reads as TGTGCCAGCAGGACCGGGACTGAGAACACTGAAGCTTTCTTT. Residues: CASRTGTENTEAFF.

This sequence joins TRBV14 and TRBJ2-3; no firm D call. The CDR3 totals 13 residues. Germline V gives CDR1 SGHDN, CDR2 FVKESK. Between the trimmed V and J ends, which lost 1 base and 12 bases, there was a span of 14 bases. The CDR3 is CASSQGLWNHQYF. In nucleotides, the CDR3 is TGTGCCAGCAGCCAAGGTCTCTGGAACCATCAGTATTTT.

V gene TRBV18 combines with J gene TRBJ1-2, with TRBD1 as a possible D gene (5 bases). CDR1 and CDR2 from the germline V gene are KGHSH and LQKENI. This CDR3 is 14 amino acids long. Trimming took off 3 bases at V and 4 bases at J, with 12 bases between the two ends. The CDR3 DNA reads as TGTGCCAGCTCACCCGGGGCCGAAACCTATGGCTACACCTTC. It is translated as CASSPGAETYGYTF.

This clonotype was found many times. J is TRBJ2-5 and V is TRBV29-1, with a weak D call TRBD1 (7 bases). Between the trimmed V and J ends, which lost 0 bases and 5 bases, there was a span of 16 bases. The germline gives CDR1 SQVTM, CDR2 ANQGSEA. The CDR3 contains 15 residues. This CDR3 reads CSVEDLRGAGETQYF. Here the CDR3 DNA reads TGCAGCGTTGAAGACCTCAGGGGGGCGGGGGAGACCCAGTACTTC.

The chain couples TRBV12-3 or TRBV12-4 to TRBJ2-7; D not certain. The germline V and J ends were trimmed by 2 bases and 8 bases, with 10 bases remaining between them. The CDR3 sequence is 12 residues long. The CDR3 DNA reads TGTGCCAGCAGTTTATCAGCTCTCAAGCAGTACTTC. It codes for CASSLSALKQYF.

The table lists this clonotype with many counts. This chain joins TRBV10-3 and TRBJ2-5, with D unresolved. This CDR3 has 14 amino acids. Trimming left V 2 bases short and J 6 bases short, with 13 bases between. Germline CDR1 and CDR2: ENHRY and SYGVKD. CDR3 in DNA: TGTGCCATCAGTGAGACGATGGGTAGGAAGACCCAGTACTTC. Protein product: CAISETMGRKTQYF.

This clonotype was picked up many times. The J gene is TRBJ2-7, the V gene TRBV10-2; 7 bases are shared with TRBD1. V was clipped by 9 bases and J by 3 bases; unmatched bases: 5. Per the germline V gene, CDR1 is WSHSY and CDR2 is SAAADI. This CDR3 has 12 amino acids. In nucleotides, the CDR3 is TGCGCCAGTAACAGGGGAGTCTACGAGCAGTACTTC. Amino acids: CASNRGVYEQYF.

In this sample, this clonotype turned up a few times. The V gene is TRBV12-3 or TRBV12-4, the J gene TRBJ1-1; 10 bases align to TRBD1. This CDR3 is built from 13 residues. V shed 6 bases and J 11 bases; nucleotides not matched to a gene: 9. CDR3 in amino acids: CASRTPGQGSAFF. The CDR3 DNA follows: TGTGCCAGCAGGACCCCGGGACAGGGGTCGGCTTTCTTT.

A word on this clonotype: Compared with germline, one end of the junction differs, possibly owing to a read error. V gene TRBV10-3 combines with J gene TRBJ2-2; 7 bases match TRBD1. Germline V lookup: CDR1 ENHRY, CDR2 SYGVKD. The CDR3 is made up of 16 amino acids. CDR3 protein: CAISDHDRVNTGELFF. CDR3 bases: TGTGCCATCAGTGACCATGACAGGGTGAACACTGGGGAGCTGTTTTTT.

This clonotype appeared once. The genes are TRBV18 and TRBJ2-7; no definite D call. Germline values: CDR1 KGHSH, CDR2 LQKENI. Trimming stripped 1 base from V and 2 bases from J, with 9 bases between. The CDR3 covers 14 residues. The CDR3 protein is CASSPLITTYEQYF. CDR3 coding DNA: TGTGCCAGCTCACCACTAATAACGACCTACGAGCAGTACTTC.

The rearrangement links TRBV20-1 to TRBJ2-7; the D is unclear. Germline values: CDR1 DFQATT, CDR2 SNEGSKA (reference sequence). The CDR3 extends over 14 amino acids. Trimming removed 0 bases at V and 5 bases at J, with 14 bases between. CDR3 DNA: TGCAGTGCTAGAGATCGACGGACGACTCACGAGCAGTACTTC. The encoded protein is CSARDRRTTHEQYF.

This clonotype has only a few counts. The gene calls are TRBV15 and TRBJ2-7; D remains ambiguous. V lost 4 bases to trimming and J lost 0 bases, with 10 bases between them. The germline gives CDR1 LNHNV, CDR2 YYDKDF (reference sequence). This CDR3 has 14 amino acids. The CDR3 region is CATSITLNSYEQYF. In DNA, the CDR3 is TGTGCCACCAGCATTACACTGAACTCCTACGAGCAGTACTTC.

This sequence joins TRBV7-9 and TRBJ2-7; 10 nucleotides line up with TRBD1. The V and J ends lost 5 bases and 7 bases, in that order; junction bases with no gene match: 11. In germline, CDR1 is SEHNR, CDR2 FQNEAQ (reference sequence). The CDR3 has 15 residues. CDR3 DNA: TGTGCCAGCAGCACCCTATCGACAGGGGGCATGGAGCAGTACTTC. Its protein product is CASSTLSTGGMEQYF.